What follows are 7 T cell receptor beta chains derived from one specimen sequenced in a study of shared clonotypes between healthy human individuals. Clones were read by immunoSEQ multiplex PCR, and TCRdb kept only the in-frame ones, dropping some. The profile shows around 370,000 clones, 96% of them singletons. The sequencing input was memory CD8+ T cells sorted from blood. Subset indicated: CD45RO+ cells pooled with CCR7-negative TemRA cells. The receptors shown here come from a man aged 25 to 40 in good health.

The J gene is TRBJ2-7, the V gene TRBV10-2; D perhaps matches TRBD2 (5 bases). Germline-derived CDR1 and CDR2 are WSHSY and SAAADI. The ends were cut back, 3 bases at V and 3 bases at J, with 9 bases in the middle. The CDR3 loop spans 13 amino acids. The CDR3 region is CASSDGTSYEQYF. Here the CDR3 DNA reads TGCGCCAGCAGTGACGGCACTAGCTACGAGCAGTACTTC.

This clone has only one observation. V gene TRBV4-2 combines with J gene TRBJ2-7; D possibly corresponds to TRBD1 (6 bases). CDR1 is LGHNA, CDR2 YNFKEQ, per germline. With 5 bases removed from V and 0 bases from J, the gap between germline ends came to 11 bases. The CDR3 covers 14 residues. The CDR3: CASSSSDSSYEQYF. The DNA for the CDR3 is TGTGCCAGCAGCTCTTCGGACAGCTCCTACGAGCAGTACTTC.

The rearrangement uses TRBV12-5 and TRBJ2-3, with 7 bases fitting TRBD1. V lost 4 bases and J lost 6; bases outside the gene matches: 19. Germline-derived CDR1 and CDR2 are LGHNT and FRNRAP. There are 18 residues in the CDR3. In DNA, the CDR3 is TGTGCTAGTGGTTCATCAAAAAGGGGGCTAGCATTCGGGGATACGCAGTATTTT. It codes for CASGSSKRGLAFGDTQYF.

V gene TRBV5-1 combines with J gene TRBJ1-2; 7 bases agree with TRBD1. The CDR3 is made up of 13 amino acids. Germline V lookup: CDR1 SGHRS, CDR2 YFSETQ. Trimming at V came to 4 bases and at J to 8 bases, leaving 8 bases not matched to a gene. The CDR3: CASSPIHRGGYTF. CDR3 nucleotides: TGCGCCAGCAGCCCTATCCACAGGGGCGGCTACACCTTC. Complete variable domain (other parts from reference TRBV5-1 and TRBJ1-2): KAGVTQTPRYLIKTRGQQVTLSCSPISGHRSVSWYQQTPGQGLQFLFEYFSETQRNKGNFPGRFSGRQFSNSRSEMNVSTLELGDSALYLCASSPIHRGGYTFGSGTRLTVV.

Note on this clone: This same CDR3 is encoded by further DNA sequences in the sample. The rearrangement uses TRBV7-9 and TRBJ1-2, with D uncertain. Germline loops: CDR1 SEHNR, CDR2 FQNEAQ (reference sequence). With 0 bases removed from V and 4 bases from J, the gap between germline ends came to 3 bases. This CDR3 is 12 amino acids long. The CDR3 loop is CASSLAGYGYTF. CDR3 in DNA: TGTGCCAGCAGCTTAGCAGGCTATGGCTACACCTTC. The full variable domain, with the rest looked up from reference TRBV7-9 and TRBJ1-2, is DTGVSQNPRHKITKRGQNVTFRCDPISEHNRLYWYRQTLGQGPEFLTYFQNEAQLEKSRLLSDRFSAERPKGSFSTLEIQRTEQGDSAMYLCASSLAGYGYTFGSGTRLTVV.

This clone was seen only once. The chain carries TRBV6-1 and TRBJ1-4; D may be TRBD1 (5 bases). Germline CDR1 and CDR2: MNHNS and SASEGT. The CDR3 length is 13 residues. Between the trimmed V and J ends, which lost 8 bases and 5 bases, there was a span of 12 bases. The DNA for the CDR3 is TGTGCCAGCTCCCCGGGACTAAATGAAAAACTGTTTTTT. Residues: CASSPGLNEKLFF.

The CDR3 reads CASSPGGFYYEQYF. In nucleotides, the CDR3 is TGTGCCAGCAGCCCCGGGGGCTTCTACTACGAGCAGTACTTC. The V call is TRBV11-2, the J call TRBJ2-7; D is possibly TRBD1 or TRBD2 (6 bases each). Trimming stripped 5 bases from V and 3 bases from J, with 14 bases between. This CDR3 region has 14 residues. Germline V gene lookup returns CDR1 SGHAT and CDR2 FQNNGV.